Below are 32 T cell receptor beta chains sequenced from a single sample in a study of CD8 T cells in ankylosing spondylitis. MiXCR was run by TCRdb on the 5' RACE reads, yielding one entry per CDR3 protein. This table has around 210,000 distinct CDR3 sequences, roughly 8.2% appearing once. Sequencing was done on a sample of blood, either unsorted or a sorted T cell fraction (not recorded which). These receptors all come from a female donor with ankylosing spondylitis or in good health (not recorded which).

With respect to this clonotype: The junction departs from germline at one end; a sequencing error may be responsible. The chain is built from TRBV12-3 or TRBV12-4 and TRBJ2-3; weak D call: TRBD2 (6 bases). The CDR3 is 12 residues long. CDR3 bases: TGTGTCAGCAGCCCAGGAGGGGATACGCAGTATTTT. Amino acid sequence: CVSSPGGDTQYF.

The chain uses TRBV30 and TRBJ2-1, with D perhaps assigned TRBD1 or TRBD2 (5 bases each). From germline, CDR1 is GTSNPN and CDR2 SVGIG (reference sequence). This CDR3 region has 12 residues. V shed 7 bases and J shed 9 bases, with 16 bases lying between them. CDR3 DNA sequence: TGTGCCTACACACCAGGGAGCATTGAGCAGTTCTTC. Amino acid sequence: CAYTPGSIEQFF.

The J gene is TRBJ2-7, the V gene TRBV11-2, with 14 bases identical to TRBD2. Trimming at V came to 0 bases and at J to 3 bases, leaving 4 bases not matched to a gene. CDR3 length: 17 residues. CDR1 and CDR2 from the germline V gene are SGHAT and FQNNGV. The CDR3 nucleotides read TGTGCCAGCAGCTTAGATGGACTAGCGGGAGGATACTACGAGCAGTACTTC. Protein sequence: CASSLDGLAGGYYEQYF.

This clonotype turned up a few times. The rearrangement uses TRBV7-2 and TRBJ2-5; no clear D gene. Trimming took 7 bases from V and 5 from J, leaving 11 bases between them. In germline, CDR1 is SGHTA, CDR2 FQGNSA. The CDR3 runs 12 residues. DNA for the CDR3: TGTGCCAGCAATAAATTAGGGGAGACCCAGTACTTC. Its protein is CASNKLGETQYF.

This clonotype was counted ten times or more. This chain connects TRBV29-1 to TRBJ2-1, with 8 bases fitting TRBD2. This CDR3 has 14 residues. The J segment lost 3 bases and the V segment lost 7 bases, leaving 8 bases of the junction unmatched. The germline gives CDR1 SQVTM, CDR2 ANQGSEA. CDR3 sequence (DNA): TGCAGCGCTATCACTAGCGGCTTCTACAATGAGCAGTTCTTC. Amino acid sequence: CSAITSGFYNEQFF.

This clonotype has only a few counts. The chain employs TRBV11-1 and TRBJ2-6; TRBD2 matches at 7 bases. This CDR3 comprises 18 residues. Germline CDR1 reads SGHAT; CDR2 reads FQDESV (reference sequence). The trim removed 0 bases at V and 1 base at J, leaving 6 bases unmatched. The CDR3 nucleotides are TGTGCCAGCAGCTTAGCAGCGGGATCATCATCTGGGGCCAACGTCCTGACTTTC. Translating it yields CASSLAAGSSSGANVLTF. The entire variable domain, with the rest obtained from reference TRBV11-1 and TRBJ2-6, is as follows: EAEVAQSPRYKITEKSQAVAFWCDPISGHATLYWYRQILGQGPELLVQFQDESVVDDSQLPKDRFSAERLKGVDSTLKIQPAELGDSAMYLCASSLAAGSSSGANVLTFGAGSRLTVL.

Many counts were recorded for this clonotype. The chain joins TRBV10-1 to TRBJ2-7; D is uncertain. Trimming left V 1 base short and J 3 bases short, with 7 bases between. There are 13 residues in the CDR3. Germline lookup yields CDR1 WNHNN and CDR2 SYGVQD (reference sequence). The CDR3 is CASSEYRDYEQYF. CDR3 DNA sequence: TGCGCCAGCAGTGAGTACAGAGACTACGAGCAGTACTTC.

This clonotype was seen repeatedly, ten times or more. Here the CDR3 reads CASSLVPNTGELFF. DNA of the CDR3: TGTGCCAGCAGCTTAGTTCCTAACACCGGGGAGCTGTTTTTT. This chain joins TRBV7-2 and TRBJ2-2; D gene ambiguous. Germline V CDR1 and CDR2: SGHTA, FQGNSA. Trimming took 1 base from V and 2 from J, leaving 5 bases between them. The CDR3 extends over 14 amino acids. The full variable domain, completed using reference TRBV7-2 and TRBJ2-2, is GAGVSQSPSNKVTEKGKDVELRCDPISGHTALYWYRQSLGQGLEFLIYFQGNSAPDKSGLPSDRFSAERTGGSVSTLTIQRTQQEDSAVYLCASSLVPNTGELFFGEGSRLTVL.

J is TRBJ2-7 and V is TRBV5-1; possibly TRBD2 for D (7 bases). Germline V gene data show CDR1 as SGHRS and CDR2 as YFSETQ. The CDR3 contains 12 residues. The V end was cut by 5 bases, the J end by 8 bases, with 14 bases between. The CDR3 bases are TGCGCCAGCAGTCTCCGGGGGGCCAAGCAGTACTTC. This translates into CASSLRGAKQYF. The whole variable domain, filled in from reference TRBV5-1 and TRBJ2-7, reads KAGVTQTPRYLIKTRGQQVTLSCSPISGHRSVSWYQQTPGQGLQFLFEYFSETQRNKGNFPGRFSGRQFSNSRSEMNVSTLELGDSALYLCASSLRGAKQYFGPGTRLTVT.

This clonotype has ten or more counts. V gene TRBV5-6 combines with J gene TRBJ2-3; no firm D call. Trimming took 6 bases from V and 6 from J, leaving 11 bases between them. CDR1 is SGHDT and CDR2 is YYEEEE in the germline V gene. The CDR3 length is 12 residues. The CDR3 DNA reads as TGTGCCAGCACCTTTCGATGGGATACGCAGTATTTT. Protein: CASTFRWDTQYF.

This clonotype was detected many times. The J gene is TRBJ2-1, the V gene TRBV6-5, with 7 positions matching TRBD1. The germline V gene has CDR1 MNHEY and CDR2 SVGAGI. J lost 5 bases, V lost 2 bases, and 3 bases had no gene match. The CDR3 loop spans 14 amino acids. CDR3 region: CASSYDRAHNEQFF. CDR3 coding DNA: TGTGCCAGCAGTTACGACAGGGCGCACAATGAGCAGTTCTTC.

This clonotype was recorded at least ten times. This chain connects TRBV5-1 to TRBJ2-3; D remains ambiguous. Germline CDR1 is SGHRS and CDR2 is YFSETQ. The CDR3 sequence is 14 residues long. With 3 bases removed from V and 6 bases from J, the gap between germline ends came to 14 bases. CDR3 DNA: TGCGCCAGCAGCTCCCTGTTTGCCGCGGATACGCAGTATTTT. It specifies CASSSLFAADTQYF.

This clonotype was observed at least ten times. The V call is TRBV25-1, the J call TRBJ2-1, with 10 bases matching TRBD1. Germline trimming cut 5 bases from V and 8 bases from J; bases unmatched to any gene: 12. Germline V gene sequence: CDR1 MGHDK, CDR2 SYGVNS. The CDR3 loop spans 16 amino acids. The DNA of the CDR3 is TGTGCCAGCAGTCGATCGGGACAGGGGATGTTCGATGAGCAGTTCTTC. This gives the protein CASSRSGQGMFDEQFF.

A few counts support this clonotype. V gene TRBV5-4 combines with J gene TRBJ1-6; tentatively, D is TRBD1 (5 bases). The CDR3 is 16 amino acids. The V end was cut by 0 bases, the J end by 8 bases, with 15 bases between. Germline CDR1 is SGHNT and CDR2 is YYREEE (reference sequence). The CDR3 nucleotides are TGTGCCAGCAGCTTGGTGGGTCGGGGGAACGATTCACCCCTCCACTTT. It specifies CASSLVGRGNDSPLHF.

The chain is built from TRBV7-9 and TRBJ2-3; D remains unclear. V lost 1 base and J 6 bases, leaving 8 bases between the germline ends. Germline-derived CDR1 and CDR2 are SEHNR and FQNEAQ (reference sequence). The CDR3 covers 13 residues. The CDR3: CASSLVLGDTQYF. The CDR3 DNA follows: TGTGCCAGCAGCTTAGTCCTTGGGGATACGCAGTATTTT.

This clonotype was observed at least ten times. The V call is TRBV12-3 or TRBV12-4, the J call TRBJ2-7; D is perhaps TRBD1 or TRBD2 (5 bases each). Between the trimmed V and J ends, which lost 5 bases and 2 bases, there was a span of 16 bases. The CDR3 has 15 residues. The CDR3 region is CASSPPGPQAYEQYF. The CDR3 nucleotides are TGTGCCAGCAGTCCACCGGGACCGCAAGCCTACGAGCAGTACTTC.

This clonotype was recorded many times. The CDR3 coding sequence is TGTGCCAGCTCGCCGACAGGGTCGAAGTATGGCTACACCTTC. This sequence encodes CASSPTGSKYGYTF. The V gene is TRBV18, the J gene TRBJ1-2, with 7 bases identical to TRBD1. The J segment lost 5 bases and the V segment lost 6 bases, leaving 9 bases of the junction unmatched. Germline V gives CDR1 KGHSH, CDR2 LQKENI. The CDR3 is 14 residues long.

This clonotype has at least ten counts. The rearrangement uses TRBV5-1 and TRBJ1-2; D perhaps matches TRBD1 (5 bases). Germline CDR1 reads SGHRS; CDR2 reads YFSETQ. This CDR3 is built from 15 residues. Trimming took 5 bases from V and 8 from J, leaving 22 bases between them. CDR3 amino acids: CASRRTAGHSDGYTF. CDR3 bases: TGCGCCAGCAGACGTACAGCAGGACACAGCGACGGCTACACCTTC.

The chain uses TRBV7-8 and TRBJ2-3; maybe TRBD2 (6 bases). Trimming shortened V by 5 bases and J by 0 bases, and 12 bases separated the two germline ends. The CDR3 has 15 residues. Germline V gives CDR1 SGHVS, CDR2 FQNEAQ. The CDR3 loop reads CASSPLAVSTDTQYF. CDR3 nucleotides: TGTGCCAGCAGCCCCTTAGCGGTTAGCACAGATACGCAGTATTTT.

This clonotype was found many times. The chain joins TRBV29-1 to TRBJ2-7; TRBD1 is a possible D gene (6 bases). CDR1 is SQVTM and CDR2 is ANQGSEA in the germline V gene. The ends were cut back, 2 bases at V and 3 bases at J, with 11 bases in the middle. The CDR3 totals 13 residues. CDR3 in amino acids: CSVEFQGRYEQYF. In DNA form, the CDR3 reads TGCAGCGTTGAATTTCAGGGGCGCTACGAGCAGTACTTC.

This clonotype has at least ten counts. The chain recombines TRBV5-1 with TRBJ2-1; 12 bases align to TRBD2. There are 17 residues in the CDR3. After removal of 4 bases from V and 4 bases from J, the junction contained 9 bases not matched to a gene. Germline V gives CDR1 SGHRS, CDR2 YFSETQ. The CDR3 nucleotides are TGCGCCAGCAGCCCAGGGACTAGCGGGTCCATTTACAATGAGCAGTTCTTC. Protein product: CASSPGTSGSIYNEQFF.

In this sample, this clonotype turned up many times. The V call is TRBV5-1, the J call TRBJ2-3; D call uncertain. CDR1 and CDR2 from the germline V gene are SGHRS and YFSETQ. V shed 1 base and J shed 6 bases, with 15 bases lying between them. The CDR3 consists of 15 residues. Written as DNA, the CDR3 is TGCGCCAGCAGCTTGAGGTATTCGGCTGGGGATACGCAGTATTTT. Its translation is CASSLRYSAGDTQYF.

J is TRBJ2-1 and V is TRBV5-1; TRBD2 agrees at 10 bases. The CDR3 runs 17 residues. Trimming removed 0 bases from V and 9 bases from J; junction bases left unmatched: 12. The germline V gene encodes CDR1 SGHRS and CDR2 YFSETQ. The CDR3 DNA reads TGCGCCAGCAGCTTGGAGGTTGGCCTAGCGGGAGTTACTGAGCAGTTCTTC. It is translated as CASSLEVGLAGVTEQFF.

This clonotype showed up many times. The chain has TRBV5-1 and TRBJ2-7; no reliable D call. Germline V gives CDR1 SGHRS, CDR2 YFSETQ. Trimming cost V 4 bases and J 5 bases, with 10 bases left between them. The CDR3 runs to 12 residues. The CDR3 nucleotides read TGCGCCAGCAGCCACAGTCCCCACGAGCAGTACTTC. Encoded protein: CASSHSPHEQYF.

In its sample, this clonotype was seen many times. This rearrangement joins TRBV30 to TRBJ2-1; 8 nucleotides align to TRBD2. The CDR3 totals 14 residues. Per the germline V gene, CDR1 is GTSNPN and CDR2 is SVGIG (reference sequence). Trimming cost V 0 bases and J 4 bases; bases outside gene matches: 2. CDR3 amino acids: CAWSVLAGYNEQFF. The CDR3 DNA sequence: TGTGCCTGGAGTGTGCTAGCGGGTTACAATGAGCAGTTCTTC.

This clonotype occurred a few times. The chain uses TRBV7-9 and TRBJ1-1, with D perhaps TRBD1 (5 bases). This CDR3 is built from 17 residues. CDR1 is SEHNR, CDR2 FQNEAQ, per germline (reference sequence). Deletions cut 2 bases from V and 0 bases from J, with 16 bases between. In DNA, the CDR3 is TGTGCCAGCAGCTTAAGTGAGACAGAATTCATGAACACTGAAGCTTTCTTT. It codes for CASSLSETEFMNTEAFF.

The J gene is TRBJ2-1, the V gene TRBV30, with D possibly being TRBD2 (5 bases). V lost 3 bases to trimming and J lost 10 bases, with 10 bases between them. CDR1 is GTSNPN and CDR2 is SVGIG in the germline V gene (reference sequence). The CDR3 consists of 11 residues. CDR3 sequence (DNA): TGTGCCTGGAGCGGTCGAGGGGAGCAGTTCTTC. Translating gives CAWSGRGEQFF.

The sample holds many counts of this clonotype. The CDR3 DNA sequence: TGTGCCAGTACCAATCGTAGGGGATTAGCGGGACGCTCCTACAATGAGCAGTTCTTC. It encodes CASTNRRGLAGRSYNEQFF. The rearrangement joins TRBV19 to TRBJ2-1, with 8 bases identical to TRBD2. The CDR3 runs to 19 residues. In germline, CDR1 is LNHDA, CDR2 SQIVND (reference sequence). J lost 0 bases, V lost 7 bases, and 17 bases had no gene match.

This clonotype was observed a handful of times. This chain uses TRBV7-2 with TRBJ2-3, with 8 bases fitting TRBD2. J gave up 5 bases and V 1 base, and 5 bases lay outside the gene matches. The CDR3 is 15 residues long. Germline V CDR1 and CDR2: SGHTA, FQGNSA. The CDR3: CASSLVMAGGDTQYF. Written as DNA, the CDR3 is TGTGCCAGCAGCTTAGTTATGGCGGGAGGAGATACGCAGTATTTT. Full variable domain (remainder filled in from reference TRBV7-2 and TRBJ2-3): GAGVSQSPSNKVTEKGKDVELRCDPISGHTALYWYRQSLGQGLEFLIYFQGNSAPDKSGLPSDRFSAERTGGSVSTLTIQRTQQEDSAVYLCASSLVMAGGDTQYFGPGTRLTVL.

Ten or more counts support this clonotype. CDR3 sequence reads: CASSLGIENGYTF. CDR3 DNA sequence: TGTGCCAGCAGCTTAGGAATAGAGAATGGCTACACCTTC. The chain joins TRBV7-8 to TRBJ1-2; D not resolved. The germline V gene has CDR1 SGHVS and CDR2 FQNEAQ. Trimming shortened V by 1 base and J by 6 bases, and 9 bases separated the two germline ends. CDR3 size: 13 residues.

The chain combines TRBV6-2 or TRBV6-3 with TRBJ1-5; D unclear. With 6 bases removed from V and 3 bases from J, the gap between germline ends came to 9 bases. The CDR3 contains 13 residues. Germline V gene lookup returns CDR1 MNHEY and CDR2 SVGEGT. The CDR3 DNA is TGTGCCAGCAGCCGGGGTTTCAATCAGCCCCAGCATTTT. It encodes CASSRGFNQPQHF.

This clonotype has a count of ten or more. The chain has TRBV20-1 and TRBJ1-1; maybe TRBD1 (5 bases). Germline V gene data show CDR1 as DFQATT and CDR2 as SNEGSKA (reference sequence). V lost 0 bases to trimming and J lost 11 bases, with 16 bases between them. The CDR3 consists of 13 residues. The CDR3: CSARDRPGRTAFF. The CDR3 DNA reads TGCAGTGCTAGAGATCGGCCAGGGCGGACGGCTTTCTTT.